Listed below are T cell receptor beta chains from one sample, sequenced in a study of blood T cell repertoires in COVID-19. Profiled with immunoSEQ multiplex PCR; TCRdb holds only in-frame clones, not every one. Of around 280,000 clones in the sample, 88% were seen once. The sequencing sample was made of peripheral blood. The receptor set was obtained from a woman aged 30 to 39 with COVID-19, enrolled during active disease. Each CDR3 is given with its conserved first and last residue. Each record gives: clone size, D gene, CDR3 length, J gene, V gene, CDR3 DNA, CDR3 protein. The D gene is left open where the match is weak. Only some rows state a clone size, as once, few, many or a class for expanded clones.

clone_size: few
d_call: TRBD1
cdr3_length: 14
j_call: TRBJ2-7
v_call: TRBV10-1
cdr3_nt: TGCGCCAGCAGTACAGGACAGGGGACGTACGAGCAGTACTTC
cdr3_aa: CASSTGQGTYEQYF

clone_size: .
d_call: TRBD1
cdr3_length: 14
j_call: TRBJ1-1
v_call: TRBV6-5
cdr3_nt: TGTGCCAGCAGCATCGGACAGGGGCGCACTGAAGCTTTCTTT
cdr3_aa: CASSIGQGRTEAFF

clone_size: .
d_call: .
cdr3_length: 14
j_call: TRBJ1-1
v_call: TRBV18
cdr3_nt: TGTGCCAGCTCATCCGACAGGATGAACACTGAAGCTTTCTTT
cdr3_aa: CASSSDRMNTEAFF

clone_size: .
d_call: .
cdr3_length: 15
j_call: TRBJ1-1
v_call: TRBV28
cdr3_nt: TGTGCCAGCTTCTCGACAGTTCAAATGAACACTGAAGCTTTCTTT
cdr3_aa: CASFSTVQMNTEAFF

clone_size: .
d_call: .
cdr3_length: 15
j_call: TRBJ2-7
v_call: TRBV9
cdr3_nt: TGTGCCAGCAGCGTAGCCCCCGTTGGGCACTACGAGCAGTACTTC
cdr3_aa: CASSVAPVGHYEQYF

clone_size: once
d_call: .
cdr3_length: 14
j_call: TRBJ2-7
v_call: TRBV4-1
cdr3_nt: TGCGCCAGCAACGCAGGGATATCGATCCACGAGCAGTACTTC
cdr3_aa: CASNAGISIHEQYF

clone_size: .
d_call: TRBD1
cdr3_length: 19
j_call: TRBJ1-3
v_call: TRBV7-9
cdr3_nt: TGTGCCAGCAGCTTAGGGGGACAGGGGCTACGATACTCTGGAAACACCATATATTTT
cdr3_aa: CASSLGGQGLRYSGNTIYF

clone_size: .
d_call: .
cdr3_length: 16
j_call: TRBJ1-2
v_call: TRBV5-1
cdr3_nt: TGCGCCAGCAGCTTGGACAGGGAGCAGTTAGTCTATGGCTACACCTTC
cdr3_aa: CASSLDREQLVYGYTF

clone_size: many
d_call: .
cdr3_length: 12
j_call: TRBJ2-3
v_call: TRBV5-5
cdr3_nt: TGTGCCAGCAGCTGGGGGCCGGATACGCAGTATTTT
cdr3_aa: CASSWGPDTQYF

clone_size: .
d_call: TRBD1
cdr3_length: 14
j_call: TRBJ2-7
v_call: TRBV5-5
cdr3_nt: TGTGCCAGCAGCCCACGGACAGGAACCTACGAGCAGTACTTC
cdr3_aa: CASSPRTGTYEQYF

clone_size: .
d_call: .
cdr3_length: 14
j_call: TRBJ2-1
v_call: TRBV7-2
cdr3_nt: TGTGCCAGCAGCTTAGATTCAACAAACAATGAGCAGTTCTTC
cdr3_aa: CASSLDSTNNEQFF

clone_size: .
d_call: .
cdr3_length: 14
j_call: TRBJ1-2
v_call: TRBV9
cdr3_nt: TGTGCCAGCAGCGTAGGCTTGGGGGCGGTTGGCTACACCTTC
cdr3_aa: CASSVGLGAVGYTF

clone_size: .
d_call: TRBD2
cdr3_length: 15
j_call: TRBJ2-5
v_call: TRBV25-1
cdr3_nt: TGTGCCAGCAGTCCCCGACGCGGGGGACAAGAGACCCAGTACTTC
cdr3_aa: CASSPRRGGQETQYF

clone_size: .
d_call: .
cdr3_length: 14
j_call: TRBJ2-1
v_call: TRBV19
cdr3_nt: TGTGCCAGTAGTATCACGGGGAGTGGCAATGAGCAGTTCTTC
cdr3_aa: CASSITGSGNEQFF

clone_size: once
d_call: .
cdr3_length: 14
j_call: TRBJ1-2
v_call: TRBV19
cdr3_nt: TGTGCCAGTAGTATCGGGGGTTCTCACTATGGCTACACCTTC
cdr3_aa: CASSIGGSHYGYTF

clone_size: .
d_call: .
cdr3_length: 15
j_call: TRBJ1-1
v_call: TRBV7-3
cdr3_nt: TGTGCCAGCAGCTTAATGACACGCCCTGGGACTGAAGCTTTCTTT
cdr3_aa: CASSLMTRPGTEAFF

clone_size: .
d_call: .
cdr3_length: 13
j_call: TRBJ2-5
v_call: TRBV28
cdr3_nt: TGTGCCAGCAAGACCCCGGGGGAAGAGACCCAGTACTTC
cdr3_aa: CASKTPGEETQYF

clone_size: .
d_call: TRBD1
cdr3_length: 13
j_call: TRBJ1-6
v_call: TRBV27
cdr3_nt: TGTGCCAGCAGGGACAGGGCTAATTCACCCCTCCACTTT
cdr3_aa: CASRDRANSPLHF

clone_size: .
d_call: TRBD1
cdr3_length: 15
j_call: TRBJ1-1
v_call: TRBV11-2
cdr3_nt: TGTGCCAGCAGCCCGGGAGGACAGGGAGGCACTGAAGCTTTCTTT
cdr3_aa: CASSPGGQGGTEAFF

clone_size: once
d_call: .
cdr3_length: 13
j_call: TRBJ2-2
v_call: TRBV9
cdr3_nt: TGTGCCAGCAGCGTAGTCTCCTCCGGGGAGCTGTTTTTT
cdr3_aa: CASSVVSSGELFF

clone_size: .
d_call: TRBD1
cdr3_length: 14
j_call: TRBJ2-3
v_call: TRBV3-1/TRBV3-2
cdr3_nt: TGTGCCAGCAGCCCGGGACAGGGCACAGATACGCAGTATTTT
cdr3_aa: CASSPGQGTDTQYF

clone_size: .
d_call: TRBD2
cdr3_length: 16
j_call: TRBJ2-3
v_call: TRBV9
cdr3_nt: TGTGCCAGCAGCGCGTTAGCGGGACTTAGCACAGATACGCAGTATTTT
cdr3_aa: CASSALAGLSTDTQYF

clone_size: .
d_call: TRBD1
cdr3_length: 14
j_call: TRBJ1-1
v_call: TRBV2
cdr3_nt: TGTGCCAGCAGTGAAAGGCCAGGGGGAACTGAAGCTTTCTTT
cdr3_aa: CASSERPGGTEAFF

clone_size: .
d_call: .
cdr3_length: 14
j_call: TRBJ1-6
v_call: TRBV6-4
cdr3_nt: TGTGCCAGCAGTGACTTTTCAGTTAATTCACCCCTCCACTTT
cdr3_aa: CASSDFSVNSPLHF

clone_size: few
d_call: .
cdr3_length: 15
j_call: TRBJ2-3
v_call: TRBV7-9
cdr3_nt: TGTGCCAGCAGCCCCCGGGGACTTGACGAGGATACGCAGTATTTT
cdr3_aa: CASSPRGLDEDTQYF

clone_size: .
d_call: .
cdr3_length: 13
j_call: TRBJ1-2
v_call: TRBV5-6
cdr3_nt: TGTGCCAGCGGCCGGGGAGGGAACTATGGCTACACCTTC
cdr3_aa: CASGRGGNYGYTF

clone_size: .
d_call: .
cdr3_length: 12
j_call: TRBJ1-4
v_call: TRBV2
cdr3_nt: TGTGCCAGCCGCAGGGGTGGTGAAAAACTGTTTTTT
cdr3_aa: CASRRGGEKLFF

clone_size: .
d_call: TRBD2
cdr3_length: 15
j_call: TRBJ2-7
v_call: TRBV4-3
cdr3_nt: TGCGCCAGCAGCCAAGATTCTAGCGGGGCTTACGAGCAGTACTTC
cdr3_aa: CASSQDSSGAYEQYF

clone_size: few
d_call: TRBD1
cdr3_length: 14
j_call: TRBJ1-1
v_call: TRBV30
cdr3_nt: TGTGCCTGGAGAGGGGGGACAGACATTACTGAAGCTTTCTTT
cdr3_aa: CAWRGGTDITEAFF

clone_size: .
d_call: TRBD2
cdr3_length: 18
j_call: TRBJ2-1
v_call: TRBV4-3
cdr3_nt: TGCGCCAGCAGCCAAGACGACACTAGCGGTGTTAAAGGGAATGAGCAGTTCTTC
cdr3_aa: CASSQDDTSGVKGNEQFF

clone_size: .
d_call: .
cdr3_length: 15
j_call: TRBJ2-1
v_call: TRBV11-2
cdr3_nt: TGTGCCAGCAGCTTAGCGGGGAACTCCTACAATGAGCAGTTCTTC
cdr3_aa: CASSLAGNSYNEQFF

clone_size: .
d_call: .
cdr3_length: 13
j_call: TRBJ2-5
v_call: TRBV21-1
cdr3_nt: TGTGCCAGCAGCAATGGCGGACAAGAGACCCAGTACTTC
cdr3_aa: CASSNGGQETQYF

clone_size: .
d_call: .
cdr3_length: 13
j_call: TRBJ1-1
v_call: TRBV2
cdr3_nt: TGTGCCAACAGGGTCACAGGAAACACTGAAGCTTTCTTT
cdr3_aa: CANRVTGNTEAFF

clone_size: few
d_call: .
cdr3_length: 16
j_call: TRBJ1-1
v_call: TRBV7-8
cdr3_nt: TGTGCCAGCAGCTTGGCACCGGGACACGCGAACACTGAAGCTTTCTTT
cdr3_aa: CASSLAPGHANTEAFF

clone_size: .
d_call: TRBD2
cdr3_length: 16
j_call: TRBJ2-7
v_call: TRBV19
cdr3_nt: TGTGCCAGTAGTATCCCGACTAGCGGGGGATCCTACGAGCAGTACTTC
cdr3_aa: CASSIPTSGGSYEQYF

clone_size: once
d_call: .
cdr3_length: 13
j_call: TRBJ1-2
v_call: TRBV2
cdr3_nt: TGTGCCAGCAGTGGAGTGGGGAGGAATGGCTACACCTTC
cdr3_aa: CASSGVGRNGYTF

clone_size: .
d_call: TRBD2
cdr3_length: 16
j_call: TRBJ2-2
v_call: TRBV7-9
cdr3_nt: TGTGCCAGCAGCTTAGTCCTAGCGGGAATCACCGGGGAGCTGTTTTTT
cdr3_aa: CASSLVLAGITGELFF

clone_size: few
d_call: TRBD2
cdr3_length: 16
j_call: TRBJ2-1
v_call: TRBV15
cdr3_nt: TGTGCCACCAGCAGAGAGCGGGAGGGCCGGTGGGGTGAGCAGTTCTTC
cdr3_aa: CATSREREGRWGEQFF

clone_size: .
d_call: TRBD1
cdr3_length: 14
j_call: TRBJ1-2
v_call: TRBV27
cdr3_nt: TGTGCCAGCAGTTTGGTGAGGGGGCGCGGAGGCTACACCTTC
cdr3_aa: CASSLVRGRGGYTF

clone_size: .
d_call: .
cdr3_length: 14
j_call: TRBJ1-1
v_call: TRBV19
cdr3_nt: TGTGCCAGTACTTCCGGGTACATGAACACTGAAGCTTTCTTT
cdr3_aa: CASTSGYMNTEAFF

clone_size: few
d_call: .
cdr3_length: 13
j_call: TRBJ2-4
v_call: TRBV14
cdr3_nt: TGTGCCAGCAGCCAAGAGATCGGTGGCATTCAGTACTTC
cdr3_aa: CASSQEIGGIQYF

clone_size: .
d_call: .
cdr3_length: 13
j_call: TRBJ1-5
v_call: TRBV28
cdr3_nt: TGTGCCAGCAGTTCAGGGAACGATCAGCCCCAGCATTTT
cdr3_aa: CASSSGNDQPQHF

clone_size: .
d_call: .
cdr3_length: 14
j_call: TRBJ2-5
v_call: TRBV14
cdr3_nt: TGTGCCAGCAGCCAAGTAAACAGGGAAGAGACCCAGTACTTC
cdr3_aa: CASSQVNREETQYF

clone_size: .
d_call: .
cdr3_length: 15
j_call: TRBJ2-2
v_call: TRBV7-3
cdr3_nt: TGTGCCAGCAGCCCCGACTCTCTGAACACCGGGGAGCTGTTTTTT
cdr3_aa: CASSPDSLNTGELFF

clone_size: .
d_call: .
cdr3_length: 12
j_call: TRBJ1-3
v_call: TRBV30
cdr3_nt: TGTGCCTGGAGTGCAGGGCAAAACACCATATATTTT
cdr3_aa: CAWSAGQNTIYF

clone_size: .
d_call: .
cdr3_length: 16
j_call: TRBJ1-1
v_call: TRBV11-2
cdr3_nt: TGTGCCAGCAGCTTAGTGAGGGGGGGGTGGAGCACTGAAGCTTTCTTT
cdr3_aa: CASSLVRGGWSTEAFF

clone_size: .
d_call: .
cdr3_length: 16
j_call: TRBJ1-4
v_call: TRBV7-2
cdr3_nt: TGTGCCAGCAGCGAGACACCCATTGCAACTAATGAAAAACTGTTTTTT
cdr3_aa: CASSETPIATNEKLFF

clone_size: .
d_call: TRBD2
cdr3_length: 16
j_call: TRBJ2-3
v_call: TRBV11-1
cdr3_nt: TGTGCCAGCAGCTCTCAGGGACTATCATTCACAGATACGCAGTATTTT
cdr3_aa: CASSSQGLSFTDTQYF

clone_size: .
d_call: TRBD2
cdr3_length: 15
j_call: TRBJ2-7
v_call: TRBV5-1
cdr3_nt: TGCGCCAGCAGCTTGGCGGGAGGAAGGGCCTACGAGCAGTACTTC
cdr3_aa: CASSLAGGRAYEQYF